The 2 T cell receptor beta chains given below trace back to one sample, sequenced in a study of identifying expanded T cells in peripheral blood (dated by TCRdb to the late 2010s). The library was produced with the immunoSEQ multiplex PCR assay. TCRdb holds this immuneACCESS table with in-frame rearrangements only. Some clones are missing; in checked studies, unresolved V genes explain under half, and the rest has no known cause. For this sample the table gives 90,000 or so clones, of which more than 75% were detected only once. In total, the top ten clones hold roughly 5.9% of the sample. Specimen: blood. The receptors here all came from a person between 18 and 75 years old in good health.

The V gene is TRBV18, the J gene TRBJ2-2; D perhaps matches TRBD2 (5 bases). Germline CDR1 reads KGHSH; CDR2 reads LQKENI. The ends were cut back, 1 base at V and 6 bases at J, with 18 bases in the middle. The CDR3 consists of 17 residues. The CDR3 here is CASSPRGSAEASGELFF. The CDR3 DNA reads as TGTGCCAGCTCACCACGCGGGTCAGCCGAAGCGTCCGGGGAGCTGTTTTTT.

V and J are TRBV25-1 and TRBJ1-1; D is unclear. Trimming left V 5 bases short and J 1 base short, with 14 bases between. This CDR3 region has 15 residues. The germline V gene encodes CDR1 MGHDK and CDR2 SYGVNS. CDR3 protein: CASSPGWATNTEAFF. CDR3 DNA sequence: TGTGCCAGCAGTCCAGGATGGGCTACGAACACTGAAGCTTTCTTT. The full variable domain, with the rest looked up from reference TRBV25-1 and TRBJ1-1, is EADIYQTPRYLVIGTGKKITLECSQTMGHDKMYWYQQDPGMELHLIHYSYGVNSTEKGDLSSESTVSRIRTEHFPLTLESARPSHTSQYLCASSPGWATNTEAFFGQGTRLTVV.